The rows below give T cell receptor beta chains drawn from one sample of a study of prognosis after radiotherapy for stage I lung cancer. Each CDR3 protein gets one entry after TCRdb re-called the multiplex PCR reads with MiXCR. The sample lists fewer than 20,000 distinct CDR3 sequences, roughly 45% occurring once. Sequenced material: PBMCs, taken before or after stereotactic body radiation therapy (not recorded which). The receptor set was obtained from a donor over 45 with non-small cell lung cancer. Each CDR3 is given with its conserved first and last residue. D genes are given only for firm matches. Size is stated for part of the rows, as once, few or many counts, or as a class when the clone is expanded.

v_call	d_call	clone_size	j_call	cdr3_nt	cdr3_aa
TRBV6-4	TRBD1	many	TRBJ1-1	TGTGCCAGCCAGCTCTGGGACAGGGTCGGTGAAGCTTTCTTT	CASQLWDRVGEAFF
TRBV20-1	-	many	TRBJ2-3	TGCAGTGCTAGAGATCTAAGGGGGGGGTCTAGCACAGATACGCAGTATTTT	CSARDLRGGSSTDTQYF
TRBV27	-	-	TRBJ2-1	TGTGCTAGCAGTTTATCGGGGGATGGGGTTAGGGATGATCAGTTCTTC	CASSLSGDGVRDDQFF
TRBV25-1	-	-	TRBJ2-2	TGTGCCAGCAGGGAAGCTCGGGACACCGGGGAGCTGTTTTTT	CASREARDTGELFF
TRBV2	-	many	TRBJ2-7	TGTGCCAGCAGAGATAGGGGACGGTCCTACGAGCAGTACTTC	CASRDRGRSYEQYF
TRBV2	TRBD1	many	TRBJ1-6	TGTGCCACCAGGGGGCAGGGAGATTCACCCCTCCACTTT	CATRGQGDSPLHF
TRBV6-2/TRBV6-3	TRBD1	-	TRBJ1-2	TGTGCCAGCAGCCCTTCGGACAGGGGGCGAGTCGGCTACACCTTC	CASSPSDRGRVGYTF
TRBV20-1	-	many	TRBJ2-5	TGCAGTGCTAGAGAAGAGGGGCCAGGGGAGACCCAGTACTTC	CSAREEGPGETQYF
TRBV19	-	-	TRBJ2-1	TGTGCCAGTAGGGCTGGCAGGGACTACAATGAGCAGTTCTTC	CASRAGRDYNEQFF
TRBV19	TRBD1	many	TRBJ2-1	TGTGCCAGTAGTATCGTCAGGGGGCGGGATGAGCAGTTCTTC	CASSIVRGRDEQFF
TRBV7-9	TRBD1	-	TRBJ2-1	TGTGCCAGCAGCTTAGCGACACAGGGGGCCGGGGAGCAGTTCTTC	CASSLATQGAGEQFF